Sequencing of this T cell receptor beta chain was carried out in a study of Ad26.COV2.S vaccination and SARS-CoV-2 variants (dated by TCRdb to the early 2020s). A note on the overall study: Vaccine-arm donors came from COV1001, a multicentre, randomized, double-blind, placebo-controlled phase I-IIa trial of Ad26.COV2.S in healthy adults. Dosing of Ad26.COV2.S was intramuscular, at either 5x10^10 or 1x10^11 viral particles, delivered as one shot or as two shots spaced 56 days apart. TCRbeta repertoire sequencing was used to assess the specificity and breadth of SARS-CoV-2-reactive T cell receptors after Ad26.COV2.S vaccination. The TCR-sequenced set comprised around 30 samples: around 20 Ad26.COV2.S vaccine recipients, 5 placebo recipients and 8 SARS-CoV-2 convalescent individuals. Trial participants were randomized into five groups of five, in which low-dose or high-dose Ad26.COV2.S was given once or twice, or placebo was given on both occasions. Investigators remained blinded to trial group allocation during experiments and outcome assessment.

The CDR1 and CDR2 encoded by the germline V gene are SQVTM and ANQGSEA. From cysteine to phenylalanine, the CDR3 is 13 amino acids long. The entry retains the CDR3 DNA only, 39 bases that are in frame from base 1. Clipping removes 4 bases from V and 10 bases from J, with 4 as the unmatched junction base count. About this clone: The antigen this receptor binds is unknown. No qualities accompany the bases; no much larger clone lies one base away.

The immunoSEQ Assay was the method used to sequence TCRbeta CDR3 regions. After extraction, genomic DNA underwent amplification by bias-controlled multiplex PCR, followed by high-throughput sequencing. The study's processing was this. Collapsing and filtering of sequences were performed to quantify the absolute abundance of each unique TCRbeta CDR3 region. T cell fraction was estimated by normalizing TCRbeta template counts to usable DNA, which was measured by amplifying reference genes present in all nucleated cells. Repertoire TCRs were annotated as SARS-CoV-2-specific by exact matching of V gene, CDR3 amino acid sequence and J gene to a known reactive TCR set. MIRA supplied the reference SARS-CoV-2 TCR set, which was filtered for enrichment in COVID-19-positive ImmuneCODE repertoires so that public or cross-reactive TCRs were removed. Based on the MIRA antigens, annotated TCRs were further analysed at the level of specific ORF or position within ORF. Depth was the summed frequency of annotated unique rearrangements, while breadth was defined as annotated unique rearrangements over total unique productive rearrangements. Two-sided Wilcoxon rank-sum tests were applied when comparing TCR breadth between groups. Held by TCRdb, this immuneACCESS table contains in-frame sequences only and omits some clones. Under half of the omission traces to an unresolved V gene where checked; the cause of the rest is unknown. The DNA was the basis for D and trimming; V, J and clone size are from that table. In all, the sample holds hundreds of thousands of clones, and more than 70% of those were seen once. Approximately 1.5% of the sample rests with the top ten.

The treatment or condition label corresponds to: about 20 received Ad26.COV2.S at low or high dose, single or two shots; roughly five received placebo; per-sample allocation not given. For vaccine and placebo recipients, repertoires were sequenced using samples collected on day 63 after the first injection. Cohort 1b enrolled about two dozen adults aged 18-55 years at a single site in Boston, USA, between 29 July and 7 August 2020. As a vaccine, Ad26.COV2.S was a replication-incompetent adenovirus type 26 vector that expressed a prefusion-stabilized SARS-CoV-2 spike protein derived from the original Wuhan strain. Findings and caveats that apply to the study as a whole: After vaccination, substantial breadth of spike-specific CD8+ and CD4+ T cell responses was reported. The study was not powered to compare responses between vaccine doses or regimens. Non-spike TCR breadth was comparable between vaccine and placebo recipients, consistent with the vaccine containing only spike. Compared with placebo recipients, Ad26.COV2.S recipients showed higher spike-specific TCR breadth (P = 0.0014). The authors noted that the TCR breadth and depth analyses may have underestimated total T cell responses.

This TCR was sampled from a person between 18 and 65 years old who received the Ad26.COV2.S COVID-19 vaccine or a placebo. This chain joins TRBV29-1 to TRBJ1-6; TRBD1 aligns with 10 central bases. Specimen: peripheral blood, collected in a trial of Ad26.COV2.S vaccine versus placebo. The CDR3 region reads CSVGETGGSPLHF. The DNA reads TGCAGCGTTGGAGAGACAGGGGGCTCACCCCTCCACTTT. The CDR3, completed at both ends by the reference TRBV29-1 and TRBJ1-6 genes, gives the full variable domain SAVISQKPSRDICQRGTSLTIQCQVDSQVTMMFWYRQQPGQSLTLIATANQGSEATYESGFVIDKFPISRPNLTFSTLTVSNMSPEDSSIYLCSVGETGGSPLHFGNGTRLTVT.